The 3 T cell receptor beta chains reported below all come from one sample, sequenced in a study of T cells in Graves' hyperthyroidism and ophthalmopathy. The investigators amplified TCR beta CDR3 regions from RNA transcripts. HTBI primers were used for first-round RT-PCR of the TCR CDR3. TCRdb re-called the multiplex PCR reads with MiXCR, one entry per CDR3 protein. The sample contains 190,000 or so distinct CDR3 sequences, around 16% of which appear only once. The sequenced material came from blood. The receptors here all came from a man aged 35 to 55 with Graves' hyperthyroidism.

This clonotype occurred many times. The chain couples TRBV18 to TRBJ2-7; tentatively, D is TRBD1 or TRBD2 (5 bases each). CDR1 KGHSH and CDR2 LQKENI come from the germline V gene. The CDR3 has 15 residues. Deletions cut 5 bases from V and 0 bases from J, with 14 bases between. CDR3 coding DNA: TGTGCCAGCTCAACCCGGGACGGTAGCTCCTACGAGCAGTACTTC. It codes for CASSTRDGSSYEQYF.

Many counts were recorded for this clonotype. V gene TRBV20-1 combines with J gene TRBJ2-2; D may be TRBD1 (6 bases). The CDR3 is 16 amino acids. The germline V gene encodes CDR1 DFQATT and CDR2 SNEGSKA (reference sequence). The germline V and J ends were trimmed by 6 bases and 2 bases, with 19 bases remaining between them. CDR3 nucleotide sequence: TGCAGTGCCCGAACTATACGGACAGACAACACCGGGGAGCTGTTTTTT. The encoded protein is CSARTIRTDNTGELFF.

In its sample, this clonotype was seen many times. The rearrangement links TRBV6-1 to TRBJ2-1, with D perhaps TRBD1 or TRBD2 (6 bases each). The germline V gene encodes CDR1 MNHNS and CDR2 SASEGT. The CDR3 runs to 15 residues. Trimming cost V 10 bases and J 0 bases, with 16 bases left between them. CDR3 in amino acids: CATSTGAASYNEQFF. The CDR3 DNA reads as TGTGCCACCTCGACGGGGGCCGCCTCCTACAATGAGCAGTTCTTC.